Shown below are 10 T cell receptor beta chains from a single sample sequenced in a study of T cells in Graves' hyperthyroidism and ophthalmopathy. Amplified TCR beta CDR3 regions derived from RNA transcripts. First-round RT-PCR with HTBI primers amplified the TCR CDR3 region. A single record per CDR3 protein comes from TCRdb applying MiXCR to the multiplex PCR reads. Of fewer than 400,000 distinct CDR3 sequences listed, less than 20% are singletons. The sequencing sample was made of blood. All receptors derive from a woman aged 18-29 years with Graves' hyperthyroidism that later progressed to Graves' ophthalmopathy.

This clonotype appeared many times. The chain uses TRBV28 and TRBJ1-4; D is unresolved. CDR1 is MDHEN and CDR2 is SYDVKM in the germline V gene. Trimming removed 3 bases from V and 6 bases from J, with 8 bases in between. This CDR3 comprises 13 residues. CDR3 sequence: CASSFGGDEKLFF. In nucleotides, the CDR3 is TGTGCCAGCAGTTTTGGCGGCGATGAAAAACTGTTTTTT.

In this sample, this clonotype turned up a few times. The CDR3 sequence: CASSFTGPDNEQFF. In DNA form, the CDR3 reads TGTGCCAGCAGTTTCACAGGACCAGACAATGAGCAGTTCTTC. The chain recombines TRBV27 with TRBJ2-1; possible D gene TRBD1, 5 bases. Trimming left V 3 bases short and J 5 bases short, with 11 bases between. The CDR3 consists of 14 residues. Germline V gene data show CDR1 as MNHEY and CDR2 as SMNVEV (reference sequence).

In its sample, this clonotype was seen many times. V usage is TRBV5-1 and J usage is TRBJ2-1; the D is unclear. CDR1 and CDR2 from the germline V gene are SGHRS and YFSETQ. This CDR3 has 15 amino acids. V was cut by 0 bases and J by 7 bases, with 14 bases left in between. CDR3 bases: TGCGCCAGCAGCTTGGGGATATACGACGGTAATGAGCAGTTCTTC. Amino acid sequence: CASSLGIYDGNEQFF.

This clonotype was recorded at least ten times. The chain recombines TRBV6-2 or TRBV6-3 with TRBJ2-2; 10 nucleotides agree with TRBD2. CDR1 and CDR2 (germline): MNHEY, SVGEGT. With V trimmed by 8 bases and J by 3 bases, 12 bases remained unmatched. The CDR3 is 17 amino acids. Written as DNA, the CDR3 is TGTGCCAGCTCAAGGCTAGCGGGAGTAGGTGACACCGGGGAGCTGTTTTTT. Amino acids: CASSRLAGVGDTGELFF.

The chain recombines TRBV6-1 with TRBJ2-3; tentatively, D is TRBD2 (6 bases). Germline lookup yields CDR1 MNHNS and CDR2 SASEGT. Trimming removed 7 bases from V and 1 base from J, with 12 bases in between. The CDR3 contains 14 residues. CDR3 protein: CASTATSGTDTQYF. Here the CDR3 DNA reads TGTGCCAGCACAGCGACTAGTGGCACAGATACGCAGTATTTT.

The V gene is TRBV3-1, the J gene TRBJ1-2, with D possibly TRBD1 on 5 matching bases. CDR1 and CDR2 (germline): LGHDT, YNNKEL (reference sequence). The CDR3 is made up of 14 amino acids. The V end lost 5 bases, the J end lost 6 bases, and 16 bases lay between the germline ends. The CDR3 sequence: CASSFQGAPNGYTF. The CDR3 DNA reads as TGTGCCAGCAGCTTCCAAGGGGCACCAAATGGCTACACCTTC. Together with reference TRBV3-1 and TRBJ1-2, the CDR3 gives the full variable domain: DTAVSQTPKYLVTQMGNDKSIKCEQNLGHDTMYWYKQDSKKFLKIMFSYNNKELIINETVPNRFSPKSPDKAHLNLHINSLELGDSAVYFCASSFQGAPNGYTFGSGTRLTVV.

This clonotype was observed many times. The CDR3 DNA reads TGTGCCAGCTCACCTGACACGAGAATAGAGACCCAGTACTTC. Its translation: CASSPDTRIETQYF. This chain connects TRBV18 to TRBJ2-5; D call uncertain. Germline lookup yields CDR1 KGHSH and CDR2 LQKENI. The ends were cut back, 3 bases at V and 4 bases at J, with 12 bases in the middle. This CDR3 contains 14 residues. Filled out from reference TRBV18 and TRBJ2-5, the complete variable domain reads NAGVMQNPRHLVRRRGQEARLRCSPMKGHSHVYWYRQLPEEGLKFMVYLQKENIIDESGMPKERFSAEFPKEGPSILRIQQVVRGDSAAYFCASSPDTRIETQYFGPGTRLLVL.

The sample holds many counts of this clonotype. The V gene is TRBV28, the J gene TRBJ2-7; D possibly corresponds to TRBD1 (5 bases). CDR1 and CDR2 from the germline V gene are MDHEN and SYDVKM. The CDR3 is 14 residues long. Trimming removed 2 bases at V and 2 bases at J, with 10 bases between. CDR3 sequence: CASSLGAEAYEQYF. The CDR3 DNA sequence: TGTGCCAGCAGTTTAGGGGCGGAAGCCTACGAGCAGTACTTC.

The table lists this clonotype with a few counts. This chain uses TRBV9 with TRBJ2-1; 9 bases line up with TRBD2. V was pared by 0 bases and J by 5 bases, with 12 bases of the junction left unmatched. In germline, CDR1 is SGDLS, CDR2 YYNGEE. CDR3 length: 18 amino acids. This chain's CDR3 is CASSVGVGAGGADNEQFF. In DNA form, the CDR3 reads TGTGCCAGCAGCGTAGGAGTGGGGGCGGGGGGGGCAGACAATGAGCAGTTCTTC.

This clonotype has at least ten counts. V usage is TRBV6-2 or TRBV6-3 and J usage is TRBJ2-7, with TRBD2 as a possible D gene (5 bases). The CDR3 consists of 15 residues. V lost 0 bases and J 2 bases, leaving 11 bases between the germline ends. Germline loops: CDR1 MNHEY, CDR2 SVGEGT. The CDR3 loop reads CASSYSGRETYEQYF. In DNA form, the CDR3 reads TGTGCCAGCAGTTACTCCGGACGGGAAACCTACGAGCAGTACTTC.